This TCR beta chain stems from a study of human T cells and chemical hapten exposure (dated by TCRdb to the early 2020s). With respect to the entire study: For sensitization, 2% DPC in acetone was applied to a roughly 2 cm by roughly 2 cm area of upper inner arm skin. Throughout the study period of around 24 weeks, patients also received therapeutic DPC doses to the scalp every week. Patch testing was done on the upper back using Finn chambers containing 0.01% DPC, and results were scored after 6 days according to International Contact Dermatitis Research Group standards. The mostly female patient cohort included alopecia areata with under or over 50% scalp involvement, alopecia totalis and alopecia universalis. The libraries were sequenced as a pool, and the TCR yield per sample differed mostly because of small variations in library volumes within the pool. In alopecia patients, the study followed how the peripheral blood TCR repertoire changed in vivo over primary and secondary sensitization to diphenylcyclopropenone (DPC), a hapten. Blood samples were taken from patients before sensitization (week 0) and then at 2, 6 and about 24 weeks after DPC sensitization. Around 30 alopecia patients provided blood for TCR sequencing at one to four time points (pre-sensitization, 2, 6 and 24 weeks). What the work shows at the level of the full study, not this receptor alone: Because all patients had alopecia, a presumed autoimmune disease, the immune response of the patients might differ from that of healthy individuals. Repeated subsampling changed both the strength of the expansion versus patch-test correlation and the threshold at which the correlation became significant. A positive correlation was found between the number of PT1 expanded TCRs and patch test score, with significance reached at thresholds 8, 16 and 32 but not 4. DPC sensitization did not change the number of TCRs with a frequency above 1 in 1000, and there was no evidence of changes in global repertoire structure. Significantly more large CDR3 similarity clusters were formed by expanded TCRs than by pre-sensitization or healthy control sets, consistent with antigen-driven responses.

What the time point label conveys for this sample: patch test 2, 6 weeks after DPC sensitization. The sample's treatment or condition label, decoded: therapeutic diphenylcyclopropenone sensitization with weekly scalp DPC. At each patch-test visit, blood was drawn before the patch test was applied. Patients were eligible if aged 18 to 70, diagnosed with alopecia and judged suitable for DPC therapy, and pregnant patients were excluded. Total RNA was extracted from unfractionated whole blood collected in Tempus Blood RNA tubes. Notes on this clonotype: Its antigen is unknown. Per-nucleotide qualities are absent, and no much larger clonotype sits a single base away.

The protocol used for the library was RACE. Sequencing used a NextSeq 500. During library preparation, unique molecular identifiers were attached to individual cDNA molecules so that TCRs could be counted quantitatively and reproducibly. Each blood RNA sample was used to sequence both TCR alpha and TCR beta chains. The original pipeline was this. The median number of TCRs per sample was around 100,000, ranging from roughly 23,224 to 690,600. V, J and CDR3 annotation of the TCR reads was carried out using the Decombinator software suite. Every sample was subsampled to the same number of TCRs (28,000) for the PS versus PT1 abundance plots. TCRs were defined as expanded if absent before sensitization and observed at least eight times at the 2-week time point. TCRdb cleaned the public reads at Q25 with fastp, built clones with MiXCR and kept in-frame beta chains. Each record represents a unique CDR3 protein, reported with the most common genes and DNA among its rows. TCRdb assigned the V and J calls; the authors' analysis was not used. Across this sample there are 65,000 to 90,000 distinct CDR3 sequences, with around 7% seen only once. The top ten clonotypes cover 1.3% of the sample.

CDR3 length: 14 amino acids, cysteine to phenylalanine. Only the CDR3 portion is preserved as DNA: 42 bases, with reading frame beginning at the first base. V is clipped by 3 bases and J by 5 bases, and the sequence between their germline boundaries is 10 bases long. Reading the germline V gene gives CDR1 SGHTA and CDR2 FQGNSA. This sequence uses TRBV7-2 and TRBJ1-4, with TRBD1 as a weak D call on 5 bases. This receptor was identified in a woman between 25 and 40 years old with alopecia areata. Some clones in this sample may be carry-over from other donors' samples. The sample in question was whole blood, obtained in connection with sensitization to the hapten diphenylcyclopropenone (DPC). The DNA reads as follows: TGTGCCAGCAGCTTGAGGGGCCAGAATGAAAAACTGTTTTTT. The translation is CASSLRGQNEKLFF.